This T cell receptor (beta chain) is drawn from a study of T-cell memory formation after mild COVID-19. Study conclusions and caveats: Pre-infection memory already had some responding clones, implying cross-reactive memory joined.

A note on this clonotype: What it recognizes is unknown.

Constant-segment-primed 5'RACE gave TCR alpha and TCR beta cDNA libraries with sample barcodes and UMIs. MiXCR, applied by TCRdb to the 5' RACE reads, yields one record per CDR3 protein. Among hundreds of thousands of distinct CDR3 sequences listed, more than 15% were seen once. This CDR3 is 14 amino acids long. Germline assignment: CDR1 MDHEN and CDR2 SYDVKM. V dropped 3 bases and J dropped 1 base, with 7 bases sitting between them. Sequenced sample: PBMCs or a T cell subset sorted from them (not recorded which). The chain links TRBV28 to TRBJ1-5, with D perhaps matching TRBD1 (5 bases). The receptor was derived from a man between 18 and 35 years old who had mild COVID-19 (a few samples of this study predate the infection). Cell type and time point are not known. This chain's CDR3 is CASSFGGSNQPQHF. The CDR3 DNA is TGTGCCAGCAGTTTTGGGGGGAGCAATCAGCCCCAGCATTTT.